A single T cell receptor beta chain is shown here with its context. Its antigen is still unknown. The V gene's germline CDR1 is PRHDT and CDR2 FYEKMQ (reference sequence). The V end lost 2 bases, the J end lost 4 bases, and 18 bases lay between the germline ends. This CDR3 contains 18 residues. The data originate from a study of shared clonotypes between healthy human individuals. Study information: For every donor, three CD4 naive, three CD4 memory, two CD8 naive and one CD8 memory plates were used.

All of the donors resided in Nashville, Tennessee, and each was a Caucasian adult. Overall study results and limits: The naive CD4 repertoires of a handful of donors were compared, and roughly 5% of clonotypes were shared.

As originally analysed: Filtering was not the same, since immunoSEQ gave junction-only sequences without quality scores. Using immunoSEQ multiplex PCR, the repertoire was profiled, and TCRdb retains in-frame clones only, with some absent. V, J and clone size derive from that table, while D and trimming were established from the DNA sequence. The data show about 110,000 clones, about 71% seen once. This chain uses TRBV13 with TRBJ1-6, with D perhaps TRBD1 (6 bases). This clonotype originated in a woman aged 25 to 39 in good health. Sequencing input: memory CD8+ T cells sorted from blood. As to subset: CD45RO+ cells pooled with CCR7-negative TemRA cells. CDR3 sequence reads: CASSLLQGSSLYNSPLHF. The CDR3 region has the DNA TGTGCCAGCAGCTTACTTCAGGGGTCATCTCTGTATAATTCACCCCTCCACTTT. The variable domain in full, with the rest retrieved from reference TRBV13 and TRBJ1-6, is AAGVIQSPRHLIKEKRETATLKCYPIPRHDTVYWYQQGPGQDPQFLISFYEKMQSDKGSIPDRFSAQQFSDYHSELNMSSLELGDSALYFCASSLLQGSSLYNSPLHFGNGTRLTVT.